Below, 17 T cell receptor beta chains from the same sample are listed, as sequenced in a study of spatial heterogeneity in lung cancer. Time point: sample taken at primary tumor resection. The authors sequenced whole RNA from tumor, nontumor lung or frozen PBMC without sorting. TCRdb re-called the 5' RACE reads through MiXCR, storing one row per CDR3 protein. In the table there are about 92,000 distinct CDR3 sequences, 12% of which are singletons. The sample consisted of PBMCs, taken at surgery. These receptors all come from a male donor with early-stage non-small cell lung cancer.

This clonotype occurred many times. The chain carries TRBV5-1 and TRBJ2-7, with unresolved D. This CDR3 spans 14 amino acids. Trimming left V 2 bases short and J 1 base short, with 10 bases between. Germline V CDR1 and CDR2: SGHRS, YFSETQ. CDR3 region: CASSFDSQSYEQYF. DNA for the CDR3: TGCGCCAGCAGCTTTGACTCTCAATCCTACGAGCAGTACTTC.

This clonotype has just a few counts. The chain carries TRBV4-1 and TRBJ1-5; TRBD1 might be the D (5 bases). The V gene's germline CDR1 is MGHRA and CDR2 YSYEKL. CDR3 length: 14 residues. V was clipped by 5 bases and J by 1 base, with 9 bases between them. As DNA, the CDR3 is TGCGCCAGCAGCAGGGGCGGAAGCAATCAGCCCCAGCATTTT. It translates to CASSRGGSNQPQHF.

This clonotype was seen more than once but under ten times. The V call is TRBV6-2 or TRBV6-3, the J call TRBJ2-5; weak D call: TRBD1 (6 bases). The CDR3 loop spans 14 amino acids. CDR1 is MNHEY and CDR2 is SVGEGT in the germline V gene. V was trimmed by 0 bases and J by 2 bases, leaving 7 bases between them. The CDR3 DNA reads as TGTGCCAGCAGTTACTCGGACAGTCAAGAGACCCAGTACTTC. It translates to CASSYSDSQETQYF.

This clonotype was seen a few times. Here the CDR3 DNA reads TGCGCCAGCAGCTTGGAAGGCGGATACGACGAGACCCAGTACTTC. Its protein product is CASSLEGGYDETQYF. V usage is TRBV5-1 and J usage is TRBJ2-5, with D unclear. Trimming cost V 0 bases and J 5 bases, with 14 bases left between them. The CDR3 runs 15 residues. Germline loops: CDR1 SGHRS, CDR2 YFSETQ. Looking up the rest from reference TRBV5-1 and TRBJ2-5 gives the full variable domain: KAGVTQTPRYLIKTRGQQVTLSCSPISGHRSVSWYQQTPGQGLQFLFEYFSETQRNKGNFPGRFSGRQFSNSRSEMNVSTLELGDSALYLCASSLEGGYDETQYFGPGTRLLVL.

The chain couples TRBV6-2 or TRBV6-3 to TRBJ1-1; TRBD1 is a possible D gene (5 bases). Trimming left V 2 bases short and J 0 bases short, with 19 bases between. CDR3 size: 18 residues. CDR1 and CDR2 from the germline V gene are MNHEY and SVGEGT. The CDR3 region is CASSYGAGSRGMNTEAFF. As DNA, the CDR3 is TGTGCCAGCAGTTACGGGGCAGGGAGTAGAGGGATGAACACTGAAGCTTTCTTT.

This clonotype was counted between two and nine times. The chain uses TRBV18 and TRBJ2-2, with unresolved D. Trimming took off 8 bases at V and 3 bases at J, with 10 bases between the two ends. This CDR3 is 13 amino acids long. The V gene's germline CDR1 is KGHSH and CDR2 LQKENI. This CDR3 is CASPTRDTGELFF. The CDR3 nucleotides read TGTGCCAGCCCCACCCGCGACACCGGGGAGCTGTTTTTT.

This clonotype has only a few counts. The chain recombines TRBV11-1 with TRBJ2-1; 12 nucleotides line up with TRBD2. CDR1 SGHAT and CDR2 FQDESV come from the germline V gene (reference sequence). J gave up 7 bases and V 5 bases, and 12 bases lay outside the gene matches. The CDR3 contains 17 residues. CDR3 in DNA: TGTGCCAGCAGCAGCGTGATAGGACTAGCGGGATTGAATGAGCAGTTCTTC. Translating gives CASSSVIGLAGLNEQFF.

The chain joins TRBV5-1 to TRBJ1-1; tentatively, D is TRBD1 (5 bases). The ends were cut back, 0 bases at V and 6 bases at J, with 12 bases in the middle. Germline CDR1 SGHRS, CDR2 YFSETQ. The CDR3 consists of 14 residues. CDR3 DNA: TGCGCCAGCAGCTTGGGTCAGGGAGAGGCTGAAGCTTTCTTT. This gives the protein CASSLGQGEAEAFF.

The chain couples TRBV5-1 to TRBJ2-5, with 14 bases fitting TRBD2. Germline CDR1 SGHRS, CDR2 YFSETQ. After removal of 4 bases from V and 7 bases from J, the junction contained 6 bases not matched to a gene. The CDR3 is 15 residues long. Here the CDR3 reads CASSPGTSGSRTQYF. Here the CDR3 DNA reads TGCGCCAGCAGCCCCGGGACTAGCGGGAGTCGGACCCAGTACTTC.

The chain has TRBV9 and TRBJ2-1; 9 bases agree with TRBD2. The CDR3 is made up of 15 amino acids. CDR1 and CDR2 from the germline V gene are SGDLS and YYNGEE. V lost 4 bases and J lost 4; bases outside the gene matches: 6. The CDR3 reads CASSRAGGIYNEQFF. DNA of the CDR3: TGTGCCAGCAGCCGGGCGGGAGGGATTTACAATGAGCAGTTCTTC.

This clonotype was detected only a few times. V and J are TRBV7-9 and TRBJ2-6; D call uncertain. Germline lookup yields CDR1 SEHNR and CDR2 FQNEAQ (reference sequence). Between the trimmed V and J ends, which lost 0 bases and 4 bases, there was a span of 1 base. CDR3 length: 13 residues. CDR3 sequence: CASSLAGANVLTF. In nucleotides, the CDR3 is TGTGCCAGCAGCTTAGCCGGGGCCAACGTCCTGACTTTC.

This clonotype was observed a handful of times. V and J are TRBV11-1 and TRBJ1-1; D ambiguous. V dropped 3 bases and J dropped 3 bases, with 14 bases sitting between them. Germline V lookup: CDR1 SGHAT, CDR2 FQDESV (reference sequence). The CDR3 loop spans 15 amino acids. As DNA, the CDR3 is TGTGCCAGCAGCTTGAGAGAGAATGTAGACACTGAAGCTTTCTTT. Translated, it gives CASSLRENVDTEAFF.

This clonotype has just a few counts. This rearrangement joins TRBV28 to TRBJ2-7; a weak D match, TRBD1 (6 bases). Trimming shortened V by 6 bases and J by 0 bases, and 15 bases separated the two germline ends. From germline, CDR1 is MDHEN and CDR2 SYDVKM. This CDR3 has 15 amino acids. The CDR3 nucleotides read TGTGCCAGCAGAGAACAGGGCACGAGCTCCTACGAGCAGTACTTC. Translating it yields CASREQGTSSYEQYF.

The chain has TRBV28 and TRBJ2-3; the D gene is possibly TRBD1 (6 bases). CDR3 length equals 13 residues. The V gene's germline CDR1 is MDHEN and CDR2 SYDVKM. Trimming stripped 6 bases from V and 4 bases from J, with 11 bases between. The CDR3 sequence is CASRKTGSDTQYF. The CDR3 DNA follows: TGTGCCAGCAGGAAAACAGGGTCAGATACGCAGTATTTT.

The sample holds a few counts of this clonotype. The J gene is TRBJ1-5, the V gene TRBV7-9, with TRBD1 identical over 8 bases. The germline V gene has CDR1 SEHNR and CDR2 FQNEAQ (reference sequence). CDR3 length: 15 residues. The V gene end was trimmed by 4 bases and the J gene end by 2 bases; junction bases not matched to a gene: 4. CDR3 in DNA: TGTGCCAGCAGCTCGGACAGGGCTGGCAATCAGCCCCAGCATTTT. Its translation: CASSSDRAGNQPQHF.

J is TRBJ2-7 and V is TRBV5-1; TRBD2 is a possible D gene (6 bases). The CDR3 sequence is 14 residues long. Between the trimmed V and J ends, which lost 0 bases and 7 bases, there was a span of 14 bases. The germline CDR1 and CDR2 sequences are SGHRS and YFSETQ. The CDR3 bases are TGCGCCAGCAGCTTGGTTCAGGAGGGATTGGAGCAGTACTTC. Protein: CASSLVQEGLEQYF.

The rearrangement uses TRBV24-1 and TRBJ2-1, with TRBD2 identical over 10 bases. The CDR3 contains 19 residues. Germline CDR1 KGHDR, CDR2 SFDVKD. The junction had 23 bases not matched to a gene; V was cut back by 4 bases and J by 12 bases. This CDR3 reads CATSDINPVRAGGPIRQFF. CDR3 DNA sequence: TGTGCCACCAGTGACATAAACCCTGTTCGAGCGGGAGGGCCTATAAGGCAGTTCTTC.